This T cell receptor (beta chain) emerged from a study of T cell responses to AZD1222 COVID-19 vaccine. General study points: The study found Spike-specific TCR breadth and depth rose after two AZD1222 doses. Donor demographics were predominantly white British with a female majority; clonal diversity may be underestimated. Without day 14 samples, only post-peak T cell repertoires were studied.

The protocol was immunoSEQ multiplex PCR, while the TCRdb copy is restricted to in-frame clones and leaves out a portion. The repertoire holds approximately 150,000 clones, 85% to 90% seen once, with about 4.9% in the top ten. Deletions cut 4 bases from V and 0 bases from J, with 11 bases between. The germline V gene has CDR1 SNHLY and CDR2 FYNNEI. The CDR3 consists of 15 residues. Note on this clone: Its specificity is not known.

The sequence came from an adult who received the AZD1222 COVID-19 vaccine. Sample: peripheral blood, taken 28 days after the second AZD1222 dose. The V call is TRBV2, the J call TRBJ2-3; no clear D. CDR3 DNA sequence: TGTGCCAGCAGTGTAAGGTTTCCTAGCACAGATACGCAGTATTTT. This translates into CASSVRFPSTDTQYF.